These 25 T cell receptor beta chains were sequenced from one sample in a study of shared clonotypes between healthy human individuals. Generated by immunoSEQ multiplex PCR, the TCRdb table keeps only in-frame clones and is missing some. Among 330,000 or so clones listed, about 74% were seen once. The sequencing sample was made of memory CD4+ T cells sorted from blood. As to subset: CD45RA-negative fraction. Source of these receptors: a man aged 30 to 45 in good health.

The rearrangement links TRBV10-1 to TRBJ2-2; possibly TRBD2 for D (6 bases). This CDR3 region has 17 residues. CDR1 is WNHNN, CDR2 SYGVQD, per germline (reference sequence). The V end lost 7 bases, the J end lost 0 bases, and 18 bases lay between the germline ends. The chain's CDR3 is CASKTKVAAANTGELFF. CDR3 nucleotides: TGCGCCAGCAAGACCAAAGTAGCGGCCGCGAACACCGGGGAGCTGTTTTTT.

Only a few counts were recorded for this clone. The chain uses TRBV2 and TRBJ2-2, with TRBD1 matching 10 bases. The CDR3 covers 14 residues. Trimming removed 6 bases from V and 5 bases from J; junction bases left unmatched: 3. CDR1 is SNHLY and CDR2 is FYNNEI in the germline V gene. CDR3 in DNA: TGTGCCAGCAGCGTGGACAGGGGGACCGGGGAGCTGTTTTTT. Amino acids: CASSVDRGTGELFF.

There are many counts of this clone. The V and J genes are TRBV6-1 and TRBJ2-7; the D is unclear. This CDR3 comprises 12 residues. The ends were cut back, 0 bases at V and 6 bases at J, with 6 bases in the middle. Germline V gene lookup returns CDR1 MNHNS and CDR2 SASEGT. For the CDR3, the DNA is TGTGCCAGCAGTGAAGCCCTTCCCGAGCAGTACTTC. Amino acid sequence: CASSEALPEQYF.

The V gene is TRBV19, the J gene TRBJ1-3; 7 positions match TRBD1. Germline V gives CDR1 LNHDA, CDR2 SQIVND (reference sequence). The CDR3 sequence is 15 residues long. Trimming at V came to 6 bases and at J to 0 bases, leaving 5 bases not matched to a gene. CDR3 sequence reads: CASSARDSSGNTIYF. The CDR3 nucleotides read TGTGCCAGTAGCGCCCGGGACAGCTCTGGAAACACCATATATTTT.

V is TRBV7-9 and J is TRBJ1-5; D is perhaps TRBD1 (6 bases). The V gene lost 2 bases and the J gene lost 4 bases, with 15 bases spanning the gap. Germline V CDR1 and CDR2: SEHNR, FQNEAQ (reference sequence). CDR3 length equals 16 residues. The DNA for the CDR3 is TGTGCCAGCAGCTTAACGGGGCGGGGGCGGAATCAGCCCCAGCATTTT. Translated: CASSLTGRGRNQPQHF.

In the case of this clone: Other nucleotide sequences from this sample produce the same CDR3. CDR3 sequence: CASSLPGLSYEQYF. The CDR3 coding sequence is TGTGCCAGCAGTCTACCGGGACTTTCCTACGAGCAGTACTTC. V usage is TRBV7-2 and J usage is TRBJ2-7, with TRBD2 as a possible D gene (6 bases). The V end was cut by 6 bases, the J end by 1 base, with 13 bases between. The CDR3 spans 14 residues. From germline, CDR1 is SGHTA and CDR2 FQGNSA. Full variable domain (outside the CDR3, taken from reference TRBV7-2 and TRBJ2-7): GAGVSQSPSNKVTEKGKDVELRCDPISGHTALYWYRQSLGQGLEFLIYFQGNSAPDKSGLPSDRFSAERTGGSVSTLTIQRTQQEDSAVYLCASSLPGLSYEQYFGPGTRLTVT.

CDR3: CASSLGGARFEQYF. Written as DNA, the CDR3 is TGTGCCAGCAGCTTGGGAGGGGCCCGATTCGAGCAGTACTTC. V and J are TRBV5-5 and TRBJ2-7; perhaps D is TRBD1 or TRBD2 (5 bases each). The germline CDR1 and CDR2 sequences are SGHKS and YYEKEE (reference sequence). V dropped 0 bases and J dropped 6 bases, with 13 bases sitting between them. The CDR3 spans 14 residues. The variable domain in full, completed from reference TRBV5-5 and TRBJ2-7, reads DAGVTQSPTHLIKTRGQQVTLRCSPISGHKSVSWYQQVLGQGPQFIFQYYEKEERGRGNFPDRFSARQFPNYSSELNVNALLLGDSALYLCASSLGGARFEQYFGPGTRLTVT.

The gene calls are TRBV29-1 and TRBJ1-4, with 7 bases that match TRBD1. After removal of 6 bases from V and 4 bases from J, the junction contained 5 bases not matched to a gene. The CDR3 contains 13 residues. Germline-derived CDR1 and CDR2 are SQVTM and ANQGSEA. As DNA, the CDR3 is TGCAGCGTCTCCAGGGGGTATAATGAAAAACTGTTTTTT. Protein: CSVSRGYNEKLFF.

This sequence joins TRBV9 and TRBJ1-5, with D possibly matching TRBD1 (5 bases). V was pared by 3 bases and J by 4 bases, with 14 bases between. Germline V gene sequence: CDR1 SGDLS, CDR2 YYNGEE. This CDR3 is 15 amino acids long. CDR3 nucleotide sequence: TGTGCCAGCAGCGACGACACTGGGGGAAATCAGCCCCAGCATTTT. This translates into CASSDDTGGNQPQHF.

The gene calls are TRBV6-1 and TRBJ2-2, with TRBD1 identical over 9 bases. J gave up 7 bases and V 2 bases, and 5 bases lay outside the gene matches. The CDR3 has 15 amino acids. CDR1 MNHNS and CDR2 SASEGT come from the germline V gene. The CDR3 loop is CASSEITGGIGELFF. In nucleotides, the CDR3 is TGTGCCAGCAGTGAAATCACAGGGGGCATCGGGGAGCTGTTTTTT.

This clone was recorded once. The V and J genes are TRBV6-1 and TRBJ2-2; the D gene is possibly TRBD1 (6 bases). CDR1 MNHNS and CDR2 SASEGT come from the germline V gene. Trimming removed 3 bases at V and 4 bases at J, with 18 bases between. The CDR3 sequence is 17 residues long. DNA of the CDR3: TGTGCCAGCAGTGATCAAAACAGGGTAATGATCACCGGGGAGCTGTTTTTT. Residues: CASSDQNRVMITGELFF.

Only one count was recorded for this clone. This rearrangement joins TRBV27 to TRBJ2-3; 8 positions match TRBD2. The CDR3 contains 19 residues. J lost 0 bases, V lost 4 bases, and 15 bases had no gene match. The germline V gene has CDR1 MNHEY and CDR2 SMNVEV (reference sequence). The CDR3 bases are TGTGCCAGCAGTTCAACCGTCGGGGGGGTGTGGGCAAGCACAGATACGCAGTATTTT. Residues: CASSSTVGGVWASTDTQYF.

V and J are TRBV9 and TRBJ1-5; TRBD1 aligns across 9 bases. V lost 0 bases to trimming and J lost 9 bases; unmatched junction nucleotides: 7. This CDR3 is 15 amino acids long. The germline CDR1 and CDR2 sequences are SGDLS and YYNGEE. This chain's CDR3 is CASSVDMGQGMPQHF. DNA of the CDR3: TGTGCCAGCAGCGTAGATATGGGACAGGGAATGCCCCAGCATTTT.

This clone was counted at least ten times. Different DNA sequences within this sample yield the same CDR3. The rearrangement joins TRBV6-1 to TRBJ2-3, with 9 bases aligning to TRBD2. The CDR3 extends over 14 amino acids. V gave up 8 bases and J gave up 5 bases; unmatched junction bases: 8. Per germline, CDR1 MNHNS and CDR2 SASEGT. The CDR3 region is CASSLAGVKDTQYF. CDR3 nucleotides: TGTGCCAGCTCTTTAGCGGGAGTGAAAGATACGCAGTATTTT.

Comments on this clone: Other DNA sequences within the sample encode an identical CDR3. The V gene is TRBV11-2, the J gene TRBJ2-3; no reliable D call. The CDR3 loop spans 13 amino acids. The germline V and J ends were trimmed by 1 base and 2 bases, with 4 bases remaining between them. Germline values: CDR1 SGHAT, CDR2 FQNNGV. This chain's CDR3 is CASSLASTDTQYF. The CDR3 DNA reads TGTGCCAGCAGCTTAGCTTCCACAGATACGCAGTATTTT.

The V and J genes are TRBV18 and TRBJ2-2; perhaps TRBD2 as D (5 bases). The V end was cut by 4 bases, the J end by 2 bases, with 11 bases between. CDR3 size: 15 residues. The germline V gene has CDR1 KGHSH and CDR2 LQKENI. CDR3 DNA: TGTGCCAGCTCACTGAAGGGAGTTAACACCGGGGAGCTGTTTTTT. This codes for CASSLKGVNTGELFF. Looking up the rest from reference TRBV18 and TRBJ2-2 gives the full variable domain: NAGVMQNPRHLVRRRGQEARLRCSPMKGHSHVYWYRQLPEEGLKFMVYLQKENIIDESGMPKERFSAEFPKEGPSILRIQQVVRGDSAAYFCASSLKGVNTGELFFGEGSRLTVL.

As for this clone: At one end, the junction sequence differs from germline, possibly due to a read error. The rearrangement links TRBV6-5 to TRBJ2-7; tentative D call: TRBD2 (5 bases). There are 14 residues in the CDR3. Germline CDR1 reads MNHEY; CDR2 reads SVGAGI. The CDR3 coding sequence is TGTGCCAGCAGCCCACTAGTCGCAACCTACGAGCAGTGCTTC. Its protein is CASSPLVATYEQCF.

The chain joins TRBV5-1 to TRBJ1-2, with D unresolved. Germline CDR1 reads SGHRS; CDR2 reads YFSETQ. Trimming left V 1 base short and J 4 bases short, with 11 bases between. The CDR3 has 14 residues. The CDR3 sequence is CASSLSGSIYGYTF. CDR3 sequence (DNA): TGCGCCAGCAGCTTGTCGGGCAGTATCTATGGCTACACCTTC.

The chain is built from TRBV5-1 and TRBJ2-7; tentative D call: TRBD2 (6 bases). Deletions cut 3 bases from V and 2 bases from J, with 9 bases between. The CDR3 contains 13 residues. CDR1 is SGHRS, CDR2 YFSETQ, per germline. The CDR3 coding sequence is TGCGCCAGCAGCTCCCCGGGGGCCTACGAGCAGTACTTC. This translates into CASSSPGAYEQYF.

The CDR3 here is CASSPGVGTGNTIYF. CDR3 nucleotide sequence: TGCGCCAGCAGCCCAGGAGTAGGGACTGGAAACACCATATATTTT. This sequence joins TRBV5-1 and TRBJ1-3; D is undetermined. This CDR3 contains 15 residues. The germline V and J ends were trimmed by 4 bases and 2 bases, with 13 bases remaining between them. Germline V gives CDR1 SGHRS, CDR2 YFSETQ.

This clone occurred a few times. This rearrangement joins TRBV14 to TRBJ2-7; D gene uncertain. Trimming cost V 0 bases and J 1 base, with 7 bases left between them. This CDR3 has 14 residues. Germline V gene lookup returns CDR1 SGHDN and CDR2 FVKESK. The CDR3 DNA follows: TGTGCCAGCAGCCAAGAGTACAGTTCCTACGAGCAGTACTTC. This codes for CASSQEYSSYEQYF.

This sequence joins TRBV6-1 and TRBJ1-3; 7 nucleotides line up with TRBD1. The CDR3 has 16 residues. J lost 4 bases, V lost 2 bases, and 8 bases had no gene match. The germline V gene has CDR1 MNHNS and CDR2 SASEGT. The CDR3 region is CASSEPGRGGGNTIYF. The CDR3 nucleotides are TGTGCCAGCAGTGAACCAGGCAGGGGGGGCGGAAACACCATATATTTT.

V and J are TRBV9 and TRBJ2-7; TRBD1 matches at 7 bases. The germline gives CDR1 SGDLS, CDR2 YYNGEE. After removal of 3 bases from V and 4 bases from J, the junction contained 4 bases not matched to a gene. This CDR3 comprises 13 residues. The CDR3 region is CASSATGEYEQYF. CDR3 bases: TGTGCCAGCAGCGCAACAGGGGAATACGAGCAGTACTTC. Full variable domain (remainder filled in from reference TRBV9 and TRBJ2-7): DSGVTQTPKHLITATGQRVTLRCSPRSGDLSVYWYQQSLDQGLQFLIQYYNGEERAKGNILERFSAQQFPDLHSELNLSSLELGDSALYFCASSATGEYEQYFGPGTRLTVT.

The chain uses TRBV19 and TRBJ2-2, with 9 bases aligning to TRBD2. The J segment lost 1 base and the V segment lost 6 bases, leaving 0 bases of the junction unmatched. The CDR3 sequence is 14 residues long. Germline CDR1 reads LNHDA; CDR2 reads SQIVND (reference sequence). The DNA for the CDR3 is TGTGCCAGTAGAGCGGGAGGGAACACCGGGGAGCTGTTTTTT. This encodes CASRAGGNTGELFF.

This clone was seen many times. V and J are TRBV5-1 and TRBJ2-2; D may be TRBD1 or TRBD2 (5 bases each). Germline lookup yields CDR1 SGHRS and CDR2 YFSETQ. V was pared by 4 bases and J by 6 bases, with 16 bases between. The CDR3 loop spans 15 amino acids. This CDR3 is CASSPEPGTAGELFF. The DNA for the CDR3 is TGCGCCAGCAGCCCAGAACCAGGGACGGCCGGGGAGCTGTTTTTT.